The 20 T cell receptor beta chains presented below share a single source sample, sequenced in a study of cytomegalovirus exposure and HLA in healthy donors. Generated by immunoSEQ multiplex PCR, the TCRdb table keeps only in-frame clones and is missing some. The sample holds 220,000 or so clones, 83% seen once. Sequencing was performed on PBMCs. Receptors were obtained from a young woman in good health and CMV-seronegative.

This chain uses TRBV7-3 with TRBJ1-1; perhaps TRBD1 as D (5 bases). The V gene lost 1 base and the J gene lost 6 bases, with 12 bases spanning the gap. This CDR3 spans 14 amino acids. Germline-derived CDR1 and CDR2 are SGHTA and FQGTGA. The CDR3 loop reads CASSLIGTGSEAFF. The CDR3 bases are TGTGCCAGCAGCTTAATTGGGACCGGGTCTGAAGCTTTCTTT.

With respect to this clone: Additional DNA sequences in this sample encode the identical CDR3. This chain joins TRBV28 and TRBJ2-5; 10 nucleotides align to TRBD1. The J segment lost 2 bases and the V segment lost 3 bases, leaving 3 bases of the junction unmatched. CDR3 length: 15 residues. CDR1 MDHEN and CDR2 SYDVKM come from the germline V gene. CDR3 region: CASSLTGGGQETQYF. CDR3 bases: TGTGCCAGCAGTTTGACAGGGGGCGGGCAAGAGACCCAGTACTTC. Together with reference TRBV28 and TRBJ2-5, the CDR3 gives the full variable domain: DVKVTQSSRYLVKRTGEKVFLECVQDMDHENMFWYRQDPGLGLRLIYFSYDVKMKEKGDIPEGYSVSREKKERFSLILESASTNQTSMYLCASSLTGGGQETQYFGPGTRLLVL.

The V and J genes are TRBV30 and TRBJ1-3; D uncertain. Trimming pared 5 bases from V and 5 bases from J, leaving 7 bases between. Germline CDR1 and CDR2: GTSNPN and SVGIG (reference sequence). The CDR3 sequence is 11 residues long. CDR3 sequence: CAWGARNTIYF. The CDR3 coding sequence is TGTGCCTGGGGAGCGCGAAACACCATATATTTT.

The CDR3 spells CASSSDRGKKSFSGNTIYF. The CDR3 DNA sequence: TGTGCCAGCAGCTCGGACAGGGGGAAGAAAAGTTTCTCTGGAAACACCATATATTTT. The chain recombines TRBV5-4 with TRBJ1-3, with 10 bases lining up with TRBD1. V lost 3 bases, J lost 0 bases, and 12 bases stayed unmatched. CDR1 and CDR2 (germline): SGHNT, YYREEE (reference sequence). The CDR3 length is 19 residues.

On this clone: This CDR3 is also generated by other DNA sequences in the sample. The chain employs TRBV18 and TRBJ1-1; tentatively, D is TRBD1 (5 bases). Germline V gene sequence: CDR1 KGHSH, CDR2 LQKENI. The CDR3 covers 13 residues. V was clipped by 3 bases and J by 1 base, with 6 bases between them. The CDR3 DNA follows: TGTGCCAGCTCACCCCAGGGGAACACTGAAGCTTTCTTT. Its translation: CASSPQGNTEAFF.

The chain joins TRBV27 to TRBJ1-2, with 7 bases aligning to TRBD1. The germline CDR1 and CDR2 sequences are MNHEY and SMNVEV (reference sequence). V lost 6 bases and J lost 4; bases outside the gene matches: 11. There are 15 residues in the CDR3. The CDR3 nucleotides read TGTGCCAGCAGATCTCGGACAGGTGGGGGCTATGGCTACACCTTC. Translating it yields CASRSRTGGGYGYTF.

The chain has TRBV28 and TRBJ2-7, with 12 nucleotides matching TRBD1. CDR1 and CDR2 (germline): MDHEN, SYDVKM. The CDR3 consists of 14 residues. Trimming took 5 bases from V and 6 from J; bases not matched to a gene: 5. The CDR3 reads CASSMPGQGAEQYF. The CDR3 DNA follows: TGTGCCAGCAGTATGCCGGGACAGGGGGCCGAGCAGTACTTC.

V gene TRBV14 combines with J gene TRBJ2-3, with 8 bases lining up with TRBD2. The CDR3 length is 16 residues. Germline V gene lookup returns CDR1 SGHDN and CDR2 FVKESK. Trimming at V came to 2 bases and at J to 6 bases, leaving 10 bases not matched to a gene. CDR3 DNA sequence: TGTGCCAGCAGCCAATGGCGGGGGGTTGAGTTGGATACGCAGTATTTT. It is translated as CASSQWRGVELDTQYF.

The gene calls are TRBV7-8 and TRBJ2-7; 8 bases match TRBD1. Germline V gene data show CDR1 as SGHVS and CDR2 as FQNEAQ. The CDR3 sequence is 13 residues long. V shed 5 bases, J shed 6 bases, and the junction held 6 bases outside the gene matches. CDR3 sequence: CASSRTGTSEQYF. The CDR3 coding sequence is TGTGCCAGCAGCCGGACAGGGACGAGCGAGCAGTACTTC.

The chain uses TRBV28 and TRBJ1-3; D uncertain. The V gene lost 6 bases and the J gene lost 0 bases, with 15 bases spanning the gap. The CDR3 spans 16 residues. The germline CDR1 and CDR2 sequences are MDHEN and SYDVKM. In nucleotides, the CDR3 is TGTGCCAGCAGGGAACAAGGCCCCACCTCTGGAAACACCATATATTTT. Translated, it gives CASREQGPTSGNTIYF.

The DNA of the CDR3 is TGTGCCAGCAGTTTTTCGTCGACAGGGAGATTAGGCTACACCTTC. It translates to CASSFSSTGRLGYTF. The rearrangement links TRBV6-1 to TRBJ1-2, with 7 bases fitting TRBD1. CDR1 MNHNS and CDR2 SASEGT come from the germline V gene. This CDR3 contains 15 residues. V lost 5 bases, J lost 8 bases, and 14 bases stayed unmatched.

This rearrangement joins TRBV29-1 to TRBJ2-1, with 11 bases fitting TRBD2. V lost 7 bases and J lost 7; bases outside the gene matches: 12. CDR1 and CDR2 (germline): SQVTM, ANQGSEA. The length of the CDR3 is 15 residues. This chain's CDR3 is CSALPLAGGLNEQFF. The CDR3, as DNA: TGCAGCGCCCTCCCGCTAGCGGGAGGTTTGAATGAGCAGTTCTTC.

V and J are TRBV5-1 and TRBJ2-3, with D perhaps given as TRBD1 or TRBD2 (5 bases each). Germline CDR1 SGHRS, CDR2 YFSETQ. The CDR3 length is 14 residues. The V gene lost 4 bases and the J gene lost 2 bases, with 11 bases spanning the gap. The CDR3: CASSGTENTDTQYF. The CDR3 nucleotides are TGCGCCAGCAGCGGGACGGAGAACACAGATACGCAGTATTTT.

The J gene is TRBJ2-1, the V gene TRBV2; 14 bases agree with TRBD2. With V trimmed by 5 bases and J by 15 bases, 12 bases remained unmatched. This CDR3 is built from 15 residues. Germline V gene sequence: CDR1 SNHLY, CDR2 FYNNEI. The CDR3 DNA is TGTGCCAGCAGTAGTTCCGGGACTAGCGGGGGAGGGCTGTTCTTC. This gives the protein CASSSSGTSGGGLFF.

This clone was observed a few times. The V and J genes are TRBV13 and TRBJ2-7; a weak D match, TRBD1 (6 bases). CDR1 PRHDT and CDR2 FYEKMQ come from the germline V gene (reference sequence). The CDR3 is 13 amino acids. V dropped 2 bases and J dropped 6 bases, with 11 bases sitting between them. The CDR3, as DNA: TGTGCCAGCAGCTTAAGTAGCAGGGGCGAGCAGTACTTC. Translation: CASSLSSRGEQYF.

The V and J genes are TRBV27 and TRBJ1-2; the match to TRBD1 covers 7 bases. The CDR3 runs 14 residues. The ends lost 7 bases at V and 3 bases at J; junction bases unmatched: 8. Germline values: CDR1 MNHEY, CDR2 SMNVEV (reference sequence). CDR3: CASTETGSHYGYTF. For the CDR3, the DNA is TGTGCCAGCACAGAGACAGGGTCACACTATGGCTACACCTTC.

CDR3 in amino acids: CASSPRGGPSGNTIYF. CDR3 coding DNA: TGTGCCAGCAGCCCCCGGGGAGGACCATCTGGAAACACCATATATTTT. V usage is TRBV5-4 and J usage is TRBJ1-3; D is unresolved. Germline CDR1 SGHNT, CDR2 YYREEE (reference sequence). The V gene lost 4 bases and the J gene lost 1 base, with 15 bases spanning the gap. This CDR3 has 16 amino acids. Full variable domain (missing parts from reference TRBV5-4 and TRBJ1-3): ETGVTQSPTHLIKTRGQQVTLRCSSQSGHNTVSWYQQALGQGPQFIFQYYREEENGRGNFPPRFSGLQFPNYSSELNVNALELDDSALYLCASSPRGGPSGNTIYFGEGSWLTVV.

The chain links TRBV5-6 to TRBJ2-7; D tentatively fits TRBD1 or TRBD2 (5 bases each). Germline V gene lookup returns CDR1 SGHDT and CDR2 YYEEEE. With 4 bases removed from V and 3 bases from J, the gap between germline ends came to 23 bases. The CDR3 length is 17 residues. Here the CDR3 reads CASSLASTGTRYYEQYF. CDR3 DNA: TGTGCCAGCAGCCTTGCTAGTACCGGGACCCGGTACTACGAGCAGTACTTC. The whole variable domain, remainder taken from reference TRBV5-6 and TRBJ2-7, is DAGVTQSPTHLIKTRGQQVTLRCSPKSGHDTVSWYQQALGQGPQFIFQYYEEEERQRGNFPDRFSGHQFPNYSSELNVNALLLGDSALYLCASSLASTGTRYYEQYFGPGTRLTVT.

V usage is TRBV9 and J usage is TRBJ1-5; D not certain. Trimming stripped 0 bases from V and 9 bases from J, with 13 bases between. This CDR3 is 14 amino acids long. Germline-derived CDR1 and CDR2 are SGDLS and YYNGEE. Here the CDR3 DNA reads TGTGCCAGCAGCGTAGCCCCCCAGCGGGGGCCCCAGCATTTT. It specifies CASSVAPQRGPQHF.

The chain uses TRBV5-1 and TRBJ2-2, with TRBD2 as a possible D gene (6 bases). V dropped 0 bases and J dropped 5 bases, with 11 bases sitting between them. This CDR3 region has 15 residues. Per germline, CDR1 SGHRS and CDR2 YFSETQ. Here the CDR3 DNA reads TGCGCCAGCAGCTTGGCGGGGGTTGGGACCGGGGAGCTGTTTTTT. This sequence encodes CASSLAGVGTGELFF.